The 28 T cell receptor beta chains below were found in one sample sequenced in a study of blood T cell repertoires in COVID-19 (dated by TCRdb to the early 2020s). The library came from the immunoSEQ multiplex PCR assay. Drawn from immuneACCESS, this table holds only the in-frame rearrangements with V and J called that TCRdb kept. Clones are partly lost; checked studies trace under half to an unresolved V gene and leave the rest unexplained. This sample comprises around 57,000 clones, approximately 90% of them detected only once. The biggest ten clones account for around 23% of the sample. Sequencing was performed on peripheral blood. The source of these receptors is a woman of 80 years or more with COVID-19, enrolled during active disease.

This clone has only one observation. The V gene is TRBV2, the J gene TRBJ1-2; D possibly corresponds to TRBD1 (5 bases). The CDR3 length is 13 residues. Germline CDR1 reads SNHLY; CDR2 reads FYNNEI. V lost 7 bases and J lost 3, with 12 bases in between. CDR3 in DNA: TGTGCCAGCACCTCGGACATGTACTATGGCTACACCTTC. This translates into CASTSDMYYGYTF. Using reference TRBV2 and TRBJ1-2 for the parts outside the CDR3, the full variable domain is EPEVTQTPSHQVTQMGQEVILRCVPISNHLYFYWYRQILGQKVEFLVSFYNNEISEKSEIFDDQFSVERPDGSNFTLKIRSTKLEDSAMYFCASTSDMYYGYTFGSGTRLTVV.

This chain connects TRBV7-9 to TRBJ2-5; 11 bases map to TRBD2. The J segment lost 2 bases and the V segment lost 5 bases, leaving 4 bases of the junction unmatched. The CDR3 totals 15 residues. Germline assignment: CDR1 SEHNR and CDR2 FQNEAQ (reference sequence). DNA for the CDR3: TGTGCCAGCAGCAAAACTAGCGGGGGTCAAGAGACCCAGTACTTC. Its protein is CASSKTSGGQETQYF.

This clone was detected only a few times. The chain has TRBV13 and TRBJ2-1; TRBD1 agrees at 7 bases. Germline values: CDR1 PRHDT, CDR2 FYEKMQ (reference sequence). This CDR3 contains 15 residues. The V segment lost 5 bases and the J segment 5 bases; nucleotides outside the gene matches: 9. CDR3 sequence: CASSPSDRLHNEQFF. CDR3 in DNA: TGTGCCAGCAGCCCTTCGGACAGGCTCCACAATGAGCAGTTCTTC.

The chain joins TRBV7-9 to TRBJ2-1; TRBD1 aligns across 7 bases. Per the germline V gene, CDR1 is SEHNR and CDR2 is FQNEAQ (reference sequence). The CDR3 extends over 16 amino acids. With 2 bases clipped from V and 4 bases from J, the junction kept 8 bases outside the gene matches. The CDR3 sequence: CASSLLGTAIYNEQFF. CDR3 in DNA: TGTGCCAGCAGCTTATTAGGGACAGCGATATACAATGAGCAGTTCTTC.

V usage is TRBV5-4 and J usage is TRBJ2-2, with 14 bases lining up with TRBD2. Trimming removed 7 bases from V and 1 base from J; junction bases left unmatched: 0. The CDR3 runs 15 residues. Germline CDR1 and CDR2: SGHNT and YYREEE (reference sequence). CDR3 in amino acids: CASGLAGGNTGELFF. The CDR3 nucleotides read TGTGCCAGCGGACTAGCGGGGGGGAACACCGGGGAGCTGTTTTTT.

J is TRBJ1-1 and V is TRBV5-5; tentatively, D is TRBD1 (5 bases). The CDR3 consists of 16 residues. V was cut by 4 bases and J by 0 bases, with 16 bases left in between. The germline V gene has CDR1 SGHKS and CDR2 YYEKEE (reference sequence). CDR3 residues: CASSPGGLSMNTEAFF. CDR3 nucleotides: TGTGCCAGCAGCCCCGGGGGGTTGAGTATGAACACTGAAGCTTTCTTT.

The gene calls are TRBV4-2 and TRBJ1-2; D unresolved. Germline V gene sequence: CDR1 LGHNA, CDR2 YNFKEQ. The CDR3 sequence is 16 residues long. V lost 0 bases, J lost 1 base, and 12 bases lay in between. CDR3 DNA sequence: TGTGCCAGCAGCCAAGAGGCCCGGCGGGGTAACTATGGCTACACCTTC. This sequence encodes CASSQEARRGNYGYTF.

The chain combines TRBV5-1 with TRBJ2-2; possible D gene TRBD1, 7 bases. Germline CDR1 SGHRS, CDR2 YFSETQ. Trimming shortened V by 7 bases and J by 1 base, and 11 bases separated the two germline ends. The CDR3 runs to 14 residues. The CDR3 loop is CASAGGGNTGELFF. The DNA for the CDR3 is TGCGCCAGCGCAGGGGGAGGGAACACCGGGGAGCTGTTTTTT. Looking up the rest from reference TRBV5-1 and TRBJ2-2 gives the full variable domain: KAGVTQTPRYLIKTRGQQVTLSCSPISGHRSVSWYQQTPGQGLQFLFEYFSETQRNKGNFPGRFSGRQFSNSRSEMNVSTLELGDSALYLCASAGGGNTGELFFGEGSRLTVL.

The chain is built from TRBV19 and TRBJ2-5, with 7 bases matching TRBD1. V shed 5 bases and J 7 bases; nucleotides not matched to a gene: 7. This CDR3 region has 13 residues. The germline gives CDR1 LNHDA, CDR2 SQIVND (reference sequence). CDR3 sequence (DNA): TGTGCCAGTAGTCCGGGACCAGGGGGGACCCAGTACTTC. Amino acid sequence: CASSPGPGGTQYF.

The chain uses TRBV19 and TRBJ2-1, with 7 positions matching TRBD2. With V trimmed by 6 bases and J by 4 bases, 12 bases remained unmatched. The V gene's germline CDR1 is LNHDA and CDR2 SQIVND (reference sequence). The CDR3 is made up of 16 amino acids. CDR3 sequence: CASRVEGRGMYNEQFF. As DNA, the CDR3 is TGTGCCAGTAGGGTCGAGGGGCGGGGGATGTACAATGAGCAGTTCTTC.

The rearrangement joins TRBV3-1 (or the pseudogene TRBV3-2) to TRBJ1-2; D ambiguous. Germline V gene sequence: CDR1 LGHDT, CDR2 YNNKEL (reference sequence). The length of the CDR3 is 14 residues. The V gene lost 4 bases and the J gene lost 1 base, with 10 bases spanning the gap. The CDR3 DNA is TGTGCCAGCAGCCTCAACCCCGGTAACTATGGCTACACCTTC. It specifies CASSLNPGNYGYTF.

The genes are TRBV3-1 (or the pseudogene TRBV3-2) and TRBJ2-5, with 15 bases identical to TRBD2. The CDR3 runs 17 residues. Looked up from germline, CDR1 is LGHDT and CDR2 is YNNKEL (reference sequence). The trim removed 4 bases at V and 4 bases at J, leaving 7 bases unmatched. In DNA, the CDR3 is TGTGCCAGCAGCCTACGGACTAGCGGGGGGGTTCGAGAGACCCAGTACTTC. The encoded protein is CASSLRTSGGVRETQYF.

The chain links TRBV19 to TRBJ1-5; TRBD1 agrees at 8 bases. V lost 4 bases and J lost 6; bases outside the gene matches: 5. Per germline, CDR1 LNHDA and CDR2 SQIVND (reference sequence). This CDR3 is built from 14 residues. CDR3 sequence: CASSTQGGGQPQHF. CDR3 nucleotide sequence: TGTGCCAGTAGTACACAGGGGGGGGGTCAGCCCCAGCATTTT. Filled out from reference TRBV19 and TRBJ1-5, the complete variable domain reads DGGITQSPKYLFRKEGQNVTLSCEQNLNHDAMYWYRQDPGQGLRLIYYSQIVNDFQKGDIAEGYSVSREKKESFPLTVTSAQKNPTAFYLCASSTQGGGQPQHFGDGTRLSIL.

CDR3 in amino acids: CASRTGLLSYNEQFF. Written as DNA, the CDR3 is TGTGCCAGCAGGACGGGACTACTCTCCTACAATGAGCAGTTCTTC. V gene TRBV6-5 combines with J gene TRBJ2-1; 7 nucleotides match TRBD2. CDR1 MNHEY and CDR2 SVGAGI come from the germline V gene. The CDR3 sequence is 15 residues long. V dropped 6 bases and J dropped 0; count of bases not matched to a gene: 5.

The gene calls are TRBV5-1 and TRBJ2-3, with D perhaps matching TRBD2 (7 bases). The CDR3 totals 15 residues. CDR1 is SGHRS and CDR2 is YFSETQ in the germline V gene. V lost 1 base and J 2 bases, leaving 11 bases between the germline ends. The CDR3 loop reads CASSLTGGATDTQYF. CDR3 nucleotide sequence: TGCGCCAGCAGCTTGACTGGGGGGGCCACAGATACGCAGTATTTT.

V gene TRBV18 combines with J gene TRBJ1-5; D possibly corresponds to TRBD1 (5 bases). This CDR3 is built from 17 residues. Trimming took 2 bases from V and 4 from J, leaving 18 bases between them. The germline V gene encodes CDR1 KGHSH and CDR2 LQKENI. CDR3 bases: TGTGCCAGCTCACCAATGTCCCCAGGGAGGGGTAATCAGCCCCAGCATTTT. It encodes CASSPMSPGRGNQPQHF. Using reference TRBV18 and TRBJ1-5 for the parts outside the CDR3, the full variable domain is NAGVMQNPRHLVRRRGQEARLRCSPMKGHSHVYWYRQLPEEGLKFMVYLQKENIIDESGMPKERFSAEFPKEGPSILRIQQVVRGDSAAYFCASSPMSPGRGNQPQHFGDGTRLSIL.

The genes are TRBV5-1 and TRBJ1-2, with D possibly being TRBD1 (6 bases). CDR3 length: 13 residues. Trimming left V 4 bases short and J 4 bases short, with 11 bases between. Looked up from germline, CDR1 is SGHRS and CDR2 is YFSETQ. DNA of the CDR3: TGCGCCAGCAGCGGTGGGACACGCTATGGCTACACCTTC. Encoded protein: CASSGGTRYGYTF.

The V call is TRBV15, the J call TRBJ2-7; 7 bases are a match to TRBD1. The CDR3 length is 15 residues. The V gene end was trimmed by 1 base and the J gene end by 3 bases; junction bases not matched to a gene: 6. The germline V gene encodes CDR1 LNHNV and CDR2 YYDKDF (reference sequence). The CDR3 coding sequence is TGTGCCACCAGCAGAGCAGGGGGACAGTTCTACGAGCAGTACTTC. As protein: CATSRAGGQFYEQYF.

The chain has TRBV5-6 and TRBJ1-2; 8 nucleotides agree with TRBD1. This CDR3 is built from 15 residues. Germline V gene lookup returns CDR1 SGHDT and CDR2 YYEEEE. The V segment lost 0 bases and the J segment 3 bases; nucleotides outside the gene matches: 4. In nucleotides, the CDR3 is TGTGCCAGCAGCTTGGTGGACAGGGAGGACTATGGCTACACCTTC. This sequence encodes CASSLVDREDYGYTF.

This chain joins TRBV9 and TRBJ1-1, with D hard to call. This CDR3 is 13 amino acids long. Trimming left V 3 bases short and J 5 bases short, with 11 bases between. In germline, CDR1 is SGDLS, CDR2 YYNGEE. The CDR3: CASSGAPGTEAFF. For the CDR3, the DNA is TGTGCCAGCAGCGGGGCCCCGGGGACTGAAGCTTTCTTT.

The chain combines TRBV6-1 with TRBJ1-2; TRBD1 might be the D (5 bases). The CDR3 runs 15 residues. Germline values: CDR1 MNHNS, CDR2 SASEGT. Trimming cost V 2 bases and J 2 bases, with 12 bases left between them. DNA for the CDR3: TGTGCCAGCAGTGAACAACAGGCTGACAACTATGGCTACACCTTC. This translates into CASSEQQADNYGYTF.

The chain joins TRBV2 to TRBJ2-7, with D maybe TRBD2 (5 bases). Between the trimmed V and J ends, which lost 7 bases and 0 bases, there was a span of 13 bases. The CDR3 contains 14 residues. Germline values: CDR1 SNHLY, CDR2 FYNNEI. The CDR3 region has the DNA TGTGCCAGCAAAAGAGAGGGTCCCTCCTACGAGCAGTACTTC. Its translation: CASKREGPSYEQYF.

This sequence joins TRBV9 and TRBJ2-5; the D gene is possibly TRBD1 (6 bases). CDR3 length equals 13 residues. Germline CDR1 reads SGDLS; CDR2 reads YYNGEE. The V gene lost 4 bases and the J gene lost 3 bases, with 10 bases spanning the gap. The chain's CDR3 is CASSPPGEETQYF. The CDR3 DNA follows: TGTGCCAGCAGCCCCCCAGGGGAAGAGACCCAGTACTTC. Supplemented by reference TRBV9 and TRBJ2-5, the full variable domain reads DSGVTQTPKHLITATGQRVTLRCSPRSGDLSVYWYQQSLDQGLQFLIQYYNGEERAKGNILERFSAQQFPDLHSELNLSSLELGDSALYFCASSPPGEETQYFGPGTRLLVL.

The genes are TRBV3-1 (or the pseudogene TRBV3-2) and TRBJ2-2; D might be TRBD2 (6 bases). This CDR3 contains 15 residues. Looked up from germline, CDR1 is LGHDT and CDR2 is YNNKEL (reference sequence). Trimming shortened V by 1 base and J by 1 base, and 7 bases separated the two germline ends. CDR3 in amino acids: CASSQGRGNTGELFF. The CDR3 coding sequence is TGTGCCAGCAGCCAAGGGAGGGGGAACACCGGGGAGCTGTTTTTT.

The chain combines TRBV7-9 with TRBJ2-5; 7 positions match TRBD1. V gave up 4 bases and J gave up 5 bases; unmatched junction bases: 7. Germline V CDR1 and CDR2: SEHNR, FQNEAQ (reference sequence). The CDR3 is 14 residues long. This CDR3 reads CASSYGGRGETQYF. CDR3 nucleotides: TGTGCCAGCAGCTATGGCGGCAGGGGGGAGACCCAGTACTTC.

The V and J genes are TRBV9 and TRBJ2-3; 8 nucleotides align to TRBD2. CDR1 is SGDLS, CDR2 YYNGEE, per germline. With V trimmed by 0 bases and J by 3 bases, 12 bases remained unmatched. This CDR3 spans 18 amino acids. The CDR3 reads CASSVGHAPGGSTDTQYF. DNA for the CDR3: TGTGCCAGCAGCGTAGGCCACGCTCCGGGGGGGTCAACAGATACGCAGTATTTT.

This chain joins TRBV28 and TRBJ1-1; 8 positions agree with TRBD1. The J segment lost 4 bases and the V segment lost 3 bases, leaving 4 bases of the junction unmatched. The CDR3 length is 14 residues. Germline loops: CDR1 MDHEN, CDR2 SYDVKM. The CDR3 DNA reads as TGTGCCAGCAGTTTTATGGACAGGGTCACTGAAGCTTTCTTT. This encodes CASSFMDRVTEAFF.

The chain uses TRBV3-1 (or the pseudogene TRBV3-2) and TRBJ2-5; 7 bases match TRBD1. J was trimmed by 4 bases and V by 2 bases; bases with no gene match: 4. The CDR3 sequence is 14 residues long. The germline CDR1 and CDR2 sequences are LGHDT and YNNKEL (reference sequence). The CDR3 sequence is CASSQRGRGETQYF. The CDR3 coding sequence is TGTGCCAGCAGCCAAAGGGGGCGCGGAGAGACCCAGTACTTC.